The 30 T cell receptor beta chains reported below all come from one sample, sequenced in a study of vaccination effects on CD4 cells after COVID-19. Here immunoSEQ multiplex PCR was the method, and the copy in TCRdb shows in-frame clones only, minus some. The profile shows 65,000 to 85,000 clones, 75% to 90% of them singletons. No cognate antigen is known for these TCRs. Peptide-pool stimulation followed by sequencing identified expanded antigen-specific CD4+ clonotypes in the ViraFEST assay. Scientists isolated CD4+ T cells after an approximately 9-day culture period ended. No vaccinee had earlier SARS-CoV-2 infection, and nucleocapsid antibodies were negative. The sequenced sample was CD4+ T cells from PBMCs cultured with SARS-CoV-2 spike peptides, obtained before COVID-19 vaccination. Every receptor here comes from a human donor who received a COVID-19 vaccine.

This clone showed up just a few times. The chain combines TRBV5-1 with TRBJ1-5; no clear D gene. This CDR3 has 13 amino acids. In germline, CDR1 is SGHRS, CDR2 YFSETQ. The ends were cut back, 2 bases at V and 5 bases at J, with 8 bases in the middle. The CDR3 loop is CASSFGHDQPQHF. In DNA, the CDR3 is TGCGCCAGCAGCTTTGGGCACGATCAGCCCCAGCATTTT.

The rearrangement joins TRBV18 to TRBJ2-5; unclear D gene. Germline V gene sequence: CDR1 KGHSH, CDR2 LQKENI. The CDR3 length is 13 residues. V shed 0 bases and J shed 7 bases, with 9 bases lying between them. The CDR3 sequence: CASSPPSLWTQYF. In DNA form, the CDR3 reads TGTGCCAGCTCACCACCATCTCTTTGGACCCAGTACTTC.

The chain employs TRBV3-1 (or the pseudogene TRBV3-2) and TRBJ1-6, with a weak D call TRBD1 (5 bases). This CDR3 is built from 13 residues. Trimming removed 2 bases from V and 9 bases from J, with 8 bases in between. CDR1 LGHDT and CDR2 YNNKEL come from the germline V gene (reference sequence). CDR3 DNA: TGTGCCAGCAGCCAAAAGGGGCGTTCACCCCTCCACTTT. Translated, it gives CASSQKGRSPLHF.

This sequence joins TRBV5-1 and TRBJ2-3; D is uncertain. The CDR3 contains 14 residues. Germline V gene lookup returns CDR1 SGHRS and CDR2 YFSETQ. Trimming pared 0 bases from V and 6 bases from J, leaving 11 bases between. The CDR3 spells CASSLGGPLDTQYF. The CDR3, as DNA: TGCGCCAGCAGCTTGGGAGGCCCCCTGGATACGCAGTATTTT.

The CDR3 protein is CASSYHKGEKLFF. CDR3 in DNA: TGTGCCAGCAGTTACCACAAAGGGGAAAAACTGTTTTTT. The genes are TRBV6-6 and TRBJ1-4; no definite D call. Deletions cut 2 bases from V and 8 bases from J, with 9 bases between. This CDR3 has 13 residues. From germline, CDR1 is MNHNY and CDR2 SVGAGI (reference sequence).

With regard to this clone: A read error may produce the germline difference seen at one junction end. CDR3 loop: CASSPLGGPNAEAFF. Here the CDR3 DNA reads TGCGCCAGCAGCCCCCTTGGGGGGCCGAACGCTGAAGCTTTCTTT. The J gene is TRBJ1-1, the V gene TRBV5-1, with a possible D match to TRBD1 (6 bases). This CDR3 has 15 residues. Germline assignment: CDR1 SGHRS and CDR2 YFSETQ.

This sequence joins TRBV30 and TRBJ1-2; 10 nucleotides line up with TRBD1. The CDR3 consists of 16 residues. The germline CDR1 and CDR2 sequences are GTSNPN and SVGIG (reference sequence). J gave up 8 bases and V 3 bases, and 15 bases lay outside the gene matches. CDR3 DNA: TGTGCCTGGAGAAACACCGGGACAGGGGCAGGATGGGGCTACACCTTC. Its translation is CAWRNTGTGAGWGYTF.

This chain links TRBV19 with TRBJ1-1, with 7 nucleotides matching TRBD1. Germline V gene data show CDR1 as LNHDA and CDR2 as SQIVND (reference sequence). V gave up 5 bases and J gave up 5 bases; unmatched junction bases: 5. The CDR3 sequence is 13 residues long. CDR3 loop: CASSVQGWTEAFF. CDR3 in DNA: TGTGCCAGTAGTGTACAGGGGTGGACTGAAGCTTTCTTT.

The V gene is TRBV5-8, the J gene TRBJ2-5; 8 bases align to TRBD1. V trimming: 2 bases; J trimming: 1 base; junction bases outside the gene matches: 4. Looked up from germline, CDR1 is SGHTS and CDR2 is YDEGEE. This CDR3 contains 15 residues. CDR3 region: CASSFGQGAQETQYF. As DNA, the CDR3 is TGTGCCAGCAGCTTTGGGCAGGGGGCCCAAGAGACCCAGTACTTC.

The rearrangement uses TRBV5-1 and TRBJ1-1; D is ambiguous. The CDR3 contains 13 residues. V was clipped by 2 bases and J by 1 base, with 6 bases between them. From germline, CDR1 is SGHRS and CDR2 YFSETQ. The CDR3 DNA reads as TGCGCCAGCAGCTTCAGAGGGAACACTGAAGCTTTCTTT. This gives the protein CASSFRGNTEAFF. Together with reference TRBV5-1 and TRBJ1-1, the CDR3 gives the full variable domain: KAGVTQTPRYLIKTRGQQVTLSCSPISGHRSVSWYQQTPGQGLQFLFEYFSETQRNKGNFPGRFSGRQFSNSRSEMNVSTLELGDSALYLCASSFRGNTEAFFGQGTRLTVV.

This clone was observed a handful of times. J is TRBJ2-2 and V is TRBV3-1 (or the pseudogene TRBV3-2); 7 bases are a match to TRBD2. Germline values: CDR1 LGHDT, CDR2 YNNKEL (reference sequence). V lost 5 bases, J lost 3 bases, and 9 bases stayed unmatched. The length of the CDR3 is 16 residues. CDR3 DNA: TGTGCCAGCAGCTATAGAGGACTAGGGGACACCGGGGAGCTGTTTTTT. Protein sequence: CASSYRGLGDTGELFF.

V is TRBV5-1 and J is TRBJ2-5; 11 bases are shared with TRBD1. The CDR3 contains 15 residues. Germline V gene lookup returns CDR1 SGHRS and CDR2 YFSETQ. With 5 bases clipped from V and 3 bases from J, the junction kept 6 bases outside the gene matches. The CDR3 DNA is TGCGCCAGCAGTTTCCGGGACAGGGGGGAAGAGACCCAGTACTTC. Protein: CASSFRDRGEETQYF.

V is TRBV5-1 and J is TRBJ2-3; 7 bases are a match to TRBD1. The germline gives CDR1 SGHRS, CDR2 YFSETQ. The CDR3 length is 17 residues. The V and J ends lost 0 bases and 2 bases, in that order; junction bases with no gene match: 9. This chain's CDR3 is CASSLGWGQPNTDTQYF. The CDR3 DNA reads TGCGCCAGCAGCTTGGGGTGGGGACAGCCAAACACAGATACGCAGTATTTT.

The V and J genes are TRBV10-2 and TRBJ2-1; 9 bases fit TRBD2. V gave up 5 bases and J gave up 7 bases; unmatched junction bases: 15. The CDR3 runs 17 residues. Germline loops: CDR1 WSHSY, CDR2 SAAADI. The DNA of the CDR3 is TGCGCCAGCAGTTACTCTGCGGGGGGGCCTAGGGATAATGAGCAGTTCTTC. Protein: CASSYSAGGPRDNEQFF.

The rearrangement uses TRBV29-1 and TRBJ2-5, with D maybe TRBD1 (6 bases). Trimming left V 7 bases short and J 4 bases short, with 7 bases between. The CDR3 contains 10 residues. Germline V gene lookup returns CDR1 SQVTM and CDR2 ANQGSEA. The CDR3 DNA reads as TGCAGCGCGACAGGAGAGACCCAGTACTTC. Protein: CSATGETQYF.

CDR3 loop: CASSPGQVVYGYTF. The CDR3 nucleotides read TGTGCCAGCTCACCGGGACAGGTCGTGTATGGCTACACCTTC. V usage is TRBV18 and J usage is TRBJ1-2, with TRBD1 matching over 8 bases. The CDR3 consists of 14 residues. The V and J ends lost 3 bases and 5 bases, in that order; junction bases with no gene match: 5. CDR1 and CDR2 (germline): KGHSH, LQKENI.

V gene TRBV12-2 combines with J gene TRBJ2-7; TRBD2 is taken as the D call from the table, unchecked against the DNA. TRBV12-2 is labeled a pseudogene. The CDR3 contains 14 residues. DNA of the CDR3: TGTGCAAGTCGCTTGGGGGGGGCCGAGTACGAGCAGTACGTC. This codes for CASRLGGAEYEQYV.

The V gene is TRBV24-1, the J gene TRBJ2-7; D is uncertain. Trimming removed 0 bases from V and 6 bases from J, with 17 bases in between. Germline-derived CDR1 and CDR2 are KGHDR and SFDVKD. CDR3 size: 16 residues. The CDR3 nucleotides are TGTGCCACCAGTGATTTGCCCCGGCAGGAGAAGGGCGAGCAGTACGTC. The encoded protein is CATSDLPRQEKGEQYV.

This clone was seen only a few times. This rearrangement joins TRBV30 to TRBJ1-3, with D unresolved. Trimming took off 6 bases at V and 0 bases at J, with 6 bases between the two ends. The germline V gene has CDR1 GTSNPN and CDR2 SVGIG (reference sequence). The CDR3 loop spans 12 amino acids. The CDR3 DNA reads TGTGCCTGCCACAGCTCTGGAAACACCATATATTTT. Its protein product is CACHSSGNTIYF.

The chain carries TRBV5-4 and TRBJ1-1; perhaps TRBD1 as D (5 bases). Germline CDR1 is SGHNT and CDR2 is YYREEE (reference sequence). The CDR3 sequence is 13 residues long. V was clipped by 6 bases and J by 5 bases, with 14 bases between them. The chain's CDR3 is CASNGAGETEAFF. Here the CDR3 DNA reads TGTGCCAGCAACGGAGCGGGGGAGACTGAAGCTTTCTTT.

The rearrangement uses TRBV18 and TRBJ2-5, with 11 bases fitting TRBD1. This CDR3 has 19 amino acids. V was pared by 4 bases and J by 1 base, with 14 bases of the junction left unmatched. In germline, CDR1 is KGHSH, CDR2 LQKENI. CDR3 region: CASSRYRTGGAWAQETQYF. The CDR3 DNA is TGTGCCAGCTCACGATACCGGACAGGGGGCGCTTGGGCCCAAGAGACCCAGTACTTC. Full variable domain (missing parts from reference TRBV18 and TRBJ2-5): NAGVMQNPRHLVRRRGQEARLRCSPMKGHSHVYWYRQLPEEGLKFMVYLQKENIIDESGMPKERFSAEFPKEGPSILRIQQVVRGDSAAYFCASSRYRTGGAWAQETQYFGPGTRLLVL.

The chain recombines TRBV5-4 with TRBJ2-3, with TRBD1 identical over 7 bases. Germline V gene lookup returns CDR1 SGHNT and CDR2 YYREEE (reference sequence). V gave up 2 bases and J gave up 9 bases; unmatched junction bases: 6. The length of the CDR3 is 13 residues. In nucleotides, the CDR3 is TGTGCCAGCAGCTTCAATCCACAGGGGACGCAGTATTTT. Translated, it gives CASSFNPQGTQYF. Full variable domain (remainder filled in from reference TRBV5-4 and TRBJ2-3): ETGVTQSPTHLIKTRGQQVTLRCSSQSGHNTVSWYQQALGQGPQFIFQYYREEENGRGNFPPRFSGLQFPNYSSELNVNALELDDSALYLCASSFNPQGTQYFGPGTRLTVL.

The rearrangement joins TRBV5-1 to TRBJ2-1, with TRBD2 as a possible D gene (7 bases). Per germline, CDR1 SGHRS and CDR2 YFSETQ. V lost 2 bases, J lost 9 bases, and 18 bases lay in between. The CDR3 is made up of 15 amino acids. CDR3 sequence reads: CASSFGGGADGEQFF. The CDR3 DNA sequence: TGCGCCAGCAGCTTTGGAGGGGGGGCCGACGGTGAGCAGTTCTTC.

The chain is built from TRBV5-1 and TRBJ1-1; D is uncertain. The V and J ends lost 0 bases and 1 base respectively, with 7 bases between them. Germline lookup yields CDR1 SGHRS and CDR2 YFSETQ. This CDR3 region has 14 residues. CDR3 DNA: TGCGCCAGCAGCTTGGCCTTAAAGAACACTGAAGCTTTCTTT. Its protein product is CASSLALKNTEAFF.

The chain employs TRBV24-1 and TRBJ1-5; D is unclear. This CDR3 region has 13 residues. The germline V gene encodes CDR1 KGHDR and CDR2 SFDVKD. V was pared by 5 bases and J by 6 bases, with 10 bases between. CDR3 bases: TGTGCCACCAGTGCCGGGTTACTTCAGCCCCAGCATTTT. It yields the protein CATSAGLLQPQHF.

The chain has TRBV12-3 or TRBV12-4 and TRBJ1-2; D is undetermined. V was pared by 6 bases and J by 8 bases, with 16 bases between. This CDR3 contains 13 residues. The CDR3 DNA is TGTGCCAGCAGCTCTCTCGGGTTACCCGGCTACACCTTC. Translating gives CASSSLGLPGYTF.

This chain connects TRBV24-1 to TRBJ1-5; 9 positions agree with TRBD1. V was clipped by 4 bases and J by 5 bases; unmatched bases: 8. In germline, CDR1 is KGHDR, CDR2 SFDVKD. This CDR3 contains 16 residues. CDR3 region: CATSESTGGWDQPQHF. In DNA form, the CDR3 reads TGTGCCACCAGTGAGTCTACAGGGGGCTGGGATCAGCCCCAGCATTTT.

The chain recombines TRBV19 with TRBJ2-4; tentative D call: TRBD1 (5 bases). V was cut by 3 bases and J by 7 bases, with 13 bases left in between. Per the germline V gene, CDR1 is LNHDA and CDR2 is SQIVND (reference sequence). The CDR3 covers 14 residues. CDR3 residues: CASSIGQGGNIQYF. CDR3 coding DNA: TGTGCCAGTAGTATCGGGCAGGGTGGGAACATTCAGTACTTC.

The J gene is TRBJ1-2, the V gene TRBV5-1; no clear D gene. V was trimmed by 4 bases and J by 4 bases, leaving 14 bases between them. Per germline, CDR1 SGHRS and CDR2 YFSETQ. The CDR3 covers 14 residues. The CDR3 DNA reads as TGCGCCAGCAGCCCAACGACCCTTTTCTATGGCTACACCTTC. It translates to CASSPTTLFYGYTF.

In this sample, this clone turned up a few times. The chain recombines TRBV2 with TRBJ2-7, with 8 bases aligning to TRBD1. The junction had 7 bases not matched to a gene; V was cut back by 7 bases and J by 5 bases. The CDR3 length is 13 residues. Per germline, CDR1 SNHLY and CDR2 FYNNEI. CDR3 DNA: TGTGCCAGCATCCTGGACAGGGACAACGAGCAGTACGTC. Amino acid sequence: CASILDRDNEQYV.